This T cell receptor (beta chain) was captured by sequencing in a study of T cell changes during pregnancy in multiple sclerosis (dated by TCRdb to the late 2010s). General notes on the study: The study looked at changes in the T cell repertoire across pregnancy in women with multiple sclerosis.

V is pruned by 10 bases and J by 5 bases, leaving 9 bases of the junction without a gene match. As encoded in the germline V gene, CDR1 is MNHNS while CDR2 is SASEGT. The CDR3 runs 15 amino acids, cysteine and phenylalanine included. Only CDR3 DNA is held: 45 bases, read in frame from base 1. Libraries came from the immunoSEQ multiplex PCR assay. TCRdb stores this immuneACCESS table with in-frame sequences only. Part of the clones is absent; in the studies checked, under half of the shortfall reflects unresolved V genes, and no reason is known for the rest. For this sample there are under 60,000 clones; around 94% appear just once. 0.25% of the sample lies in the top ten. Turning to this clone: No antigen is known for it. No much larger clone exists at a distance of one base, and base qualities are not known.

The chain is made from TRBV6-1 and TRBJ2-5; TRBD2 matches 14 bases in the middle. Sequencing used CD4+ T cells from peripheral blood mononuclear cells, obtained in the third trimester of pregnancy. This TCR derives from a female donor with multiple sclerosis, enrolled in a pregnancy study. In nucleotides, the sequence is TGTGCCAATGGTCCGGGACTAGCGGGAGCGGAGACCCAGTACTTC. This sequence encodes CANGPGLAGAETQYF.